Presented here are 19 T cell receptor beta chains from one specimen sequenced in a study of memory CD4+ T cells and cytomegalovirus serostatus. Only in-frame clones appear in the TCRdb table, and some are missing; sequencing was by immunoSEQ multiplex PCR. The sample contains around 53,000 clones, about 83% of which appear only once. The sort gate was single viable CD3+CD4+CD8-CD45RO+ cells for memory CD4+ T cells. The specimen sequenced was memory CD4+ T cells from blood. These receptors came from an adult in good health and CMV-seropositive.

The CDR3 reads CASSLAAGFQETQYF. In DNA form, the CDR3 reads TGTGCCAGCAGCTTGGCGGCGGGCTTCCAAGAGACCCAGTACTTC. The rearrangement joins TRBV5-4 to TRBJ2-5, with D possibly being TRBD2 (5 bases). Trimming took off 0 bases at V and 1 base at J, with 10 bases between the two ends. This CDR3 has 15 amino acids. Germline V lookup: CDR1 SGHNT, CDR2 YYREEE (reference sequence). Full variable domain (remainder filled in from reference TRBV5-4 and TRBJ2-5): ETGVTQSPTHLIKTRGQQVTLRCSSQSGHNTVSWYQQALGQGPQFIFQYYREEENGRGNFPPRFSGLQFPNYSSELNVNALELDDSALYLCASSLAAGFQETQYFGPGTRLLVL.

The genes are TRBV7-9 and TRBJ1-2; D is possibly TRBD1 (5 bases). Germline V CDR1 and CDR2: SEHNR, FQNEAQ (reference sequence). The CDR3 loop spans 13 amino acids. V dropped 5 bases and J dropped 7 bases, with 14 bases sitting between them. CDR3 sequence reads: CASSPRGGAGYTF. CDR3 DNA: TGTGCCAGCAGCCCTAGGGGTGGGGCTGGCTACACCTTC. Drawing the rest from reference TRBV7-9 and TRBJ1-2, the complete variable domain is DTGVSQNPRHKITKRGQNVTFRCDPISEHNRLYWYRQTLGQGPEFLTYFQNEAQLEKSRLLSDRFSAERPKGSFSTLEIQRTEQGDSAMYLCASSPRGGAGYTFGSGTRLTVV.

V and J are TRBV10-3 and TRBJ1-2, with 9 bases identical to TRBD1. CDR1 and CDR2 from the germline V gene are ENHRY and SYGVKD. V was pared by 6 bases and J by 8 bases, with 10 bases of the junction left unmatched. The CDR3 consists of 14 residues. This CDR3 is CAIRGSRTGDGYTF. The CDR3 nucleotides are TGTGCCATCAGAGGGTCCCGGACAGGGGACGGCTACACCTTC.

The chain has TRBV5-1 and TRBJ1-2, with 7 positions matching TRBD1. The trim removed 4 bases at V and 7 bases at J, leaving 7 bases unmatched. The CDR3 sequence is 13 residues long. CDR1 is SGHRS and CDR2 is YFSETQ in the germline V gene. The DNA of the CDR3 is TGCGCCAGCAGCCCGGACAGGCCCAGTGGCTACACCTTC. Amino acids: CASSPDRPSGYTF.

The chain couples TRBV28 to TRBJ2-1; TRBD2 matches 7 bases. The CDR3 length is 16 residues. With 4 bases clipped from V and 0 bases from J, the junction kept 6 bases outside the gene matches. Germline CDR1 is MDHEN and CDR2 is SYDVKM. The chain's CDR3 is CASSSLADSSYNEQFF. The CDR3 DNA follows: TGTGCCAGCAGTTCTCTAGCGGATAGCTCCTACAATGAGCAGTTCTTC.

In this sample, this clone turned up a few times. The chain joins TRBV6-1 to TRBJ1-1; D ambiguous. The CDR3 runs 13 residues. Trimming stripped 7 bases from V and 1 base from J, with 10 bases between. Per germline, CDR1 MNHNS and CDR2 SASEGT. The CDR3 protein is CASTWDRNTEAFF. The CDR3 DNA follows: TGTGCCAGCACCTGGGATAGGAACACTGAAGCTTTCTTT.

The J gene is TRBJ2-1, the V gene TRBV6-5; 13 nucleotides align to TRBD2. Germline-derived CDR1 and CDR2 are MNHEY and SVGAGI. J lost 8 bases, V lost 5 bases, and 6 bases had no gene match. The CDR3 is made up of 15 amino acids. The CDR3 DNA is TGTGCCAGCAGTCGGACTAGCGGGAGTTCACATGAGCAGTTCTTC. Residues: CASSRTSGSSHEQFF.

This chain connects TRBV12-5 to TRBJ1-2; D not certain. Between the trimmed V and J ends, which lost 1 base and 1 base, there was a span of 7 bases. Per the germline V gene, CDR1 is LGHNT and CDR2 is FRNRAP. This CDR3 is built from 14 residues. DNA for the CDR3: TGTGCTAGTGGTTTGGGACCGAGTAACTATGGCTACACCTTC. It translates to CASGLGPSNYGYTF.

Remarks on this clone: Other DNA sequences within the sample encode an identical CDR3. This chain uses TRBV7-9 with TRBJ1-2; D is unclear. This CDR3 is built from 12 residues. V lost 5 bases to trimming and J lost 5 bases, with 9 bases between them. Germline CDR1 is SEHNR and CDR2 is FQNEAQ (reference sequence). CDR3 sequence reads: CASSPDTYGYTF. The CDR3 region has the DNA TGTGCCAGCAGCCCTGACACTTATGGCTACACCTTC.

This clone was seen just once. The chain carries TRBV7-6 and TRBJ1-4; D gene ambiguous. V lost 2 bases to trimming and J lost 8 bases, with 9 bases between them. CDR1 is SGHVS, CDR2 FNYEAQ, per germline. The CDR3 has 13 amino acids. This CDR3 reads CASSLIVGEKLFF. The CDR3 region has the DNA TGTGCCAGCAGCTTAATTGTAGGGGAAAAACTGTTTTTT.

The V and J genes are TRBV6-6 and TRBJ2-7, with 7 bases identical to TRBD1. The CDR3 loop spans 14 amino acids. Germline CDR1 reads MNHNY; CDR2 reads SVGAGI (reference sequence). Trimming at V came to 6 bases and at J to 3 bases, leaving 8 bases not matched to a gene. In DNA, the CDR3 is TGTGCCAGCAGACCTTCGACAGGGATCTACGAGCAGTACTTC. Protein product: CASRPSTGIYEQYF.

The chain recombines TRBV9 with TRBJ2-3; 9 bases are shared with TRBD2. Germline CDR1 SGDLS, CDR2 YYNGEE. The V segment lost 0 bases and the J segment 4 bases; nucleotides outside the gene matches: 3. The CDR3 loop spans 15 amino acids. The CDR3 reads CASSVGGRAADTQYF. CDR3 coding DNA: TGTGCCAGCAGCGTAGGCGGGAGGGCCGCAGATACGCAGTATTTT.

CDR3 bases: TGTGCCAGCAGCTTAAGACCGTTCTCTGGAAACACCATATATTTT. Its translation is CASSLRPFSGNTIYF. The chain employs TRBV7-2 and TRBJ1-3; D uncertain. The V end lost 2 bases, the J end lost 0 bases, and 8 bases lay between the germline ends. Per germline, CDR1 SGHTA and CDR2 FQGNSA. This CDR3 region has 15 residues.

In its sample, this clone was seen once. J is TRBJ2-7 and V is TRBV15; the match to TRBD1 covers 8 bases. Per germline, CDR1 LNHNV and CDR2 YYDKDF (reference sequence). The CDR3 contains 18 residues. V trimming: 0 bases; J trimming: 5 bases; junction bases outside the gene matches: 15. The CDR3: CATSRDSPRTGSPHEQYF. CDR3 in DNA: TGTGCCACCAGCAGAGATTCCCCACGGACAGGGAGTCCCCACGAGCAGTACTTC. Complete variable domain (other parts from reference TRBV15 and TRBJ2-7): DAMVIQNPRYQVTQFGKPVTLSCSQTLNHNVMYWYQQKSSQAPKLLFHYYDKDFNNEADTPDNFQSRRPNTSFCFLDIRSPGLGDTAMYLCATSRDSPRTGSPHEQYFGPGTRLTVT.

This clone was seen a few times. The rearrangement joins TRBV7-3 to TRBJ2-5; 9 bases match TRBD1. Germline V lookup: CDR1 SGHTA, CDR2 FQGTGA. J was trimmed by 5 bases and V by 4 bases; bases with no gene match: 8. This CDR3 has 15 amino acids. CDR3 sequence reads: CASSWRQGEMETQYF. CDR3 bases: TGTGCCAGCAGCTGGCGACAGGGGGAAATGGAGACCCAGTACTTC.

This sequence joins TRBV6-6 and TRBJ2-1, with 7 bases lining up with TRBD2. This CDR3 contains 16 residues. V was pared by 6 bases and J by 9 bases, with 17 bases of the junction left unmatched. The germline V gene encodes CDR1 MNHNY and CDR2 SVGAGI (reference sequence). The CDR3 protein is CASSQSWGGSAFEQFF. In DNA form, the CDR3 reads TGTGCCAGCAGCCAGAGTTGGGGCGGGAGTGCTTTTGAGCAGTTCTTC.

The J gene is TRBJ1-5, the V gene TRBV27; D not certain. The CDR3 has 15 amino acids. The germline V gene has CDR1 MNHEY and CDR2 SMNVEV (reference sequence). The ends were cut back, 7 bases at V and 0 bases at J, with 13 bases in the middle. In DNA form, the CDR3 reads TGTGCCAGCAAGAGTCAACCACATAGCAATCAGCCCCAGCATTTT. Protein product: CASKSQPHSNQPQHF.

This clone occurred once. V is TRBV11-2 and J is TRBJ2-5, with a possible D match to TRBD2 (6 bases). V was cut by 5 bases and J by 5 bases, with 15 bases left in between. The CDR3 is 14 residues long. The germline gives CDR1 SGHAT, CDR2 FQNNGV. DNA of the CDR3: TGTGCCAGCAGCCAGTCCGGGAGAGGGGAGACCCAGTACTTC. Translated, it gives CASSQSGRGETQYF.

The rearrangement links TRBV6-1 to TRBJ1-1; D not resolved. There are 14 residues in the CDR3. Trimming took off 2 bases at V and 3 bases at J, with 10 bases between the two ends. The germline V gene encodes CDR1 MNHNS and CDR2 SASEGT. This CDR3 reads CASSEYGSDTEAFF. The CDR3 bases are TGTGCCAGCAGTGAATACGGCAGCGACACTGAAGCTTTCTTT.